The 30 T cell receptor beta chains below come from one sample, sequenced in a study of CD8+ T cells in alopecia areata. The pooled cutaneous lymph node cells were sorted using several markers (CD4, CD8alpha, NKG2D, NKG2ACE and others). RNA was isolated and reverse transcribed to cDNA, the sequencing template. The table came from immunoSEQ multiplex PCR; TCRdb's copy has only in-frame clones and leaves some out. The sample is made up of roughly 260,000 clones, none counted only once. Specimen: CD4+ T cells sorted from a lymph node. The receptors shown here come from a C3H/HeJ mouse with alopecia areata. For this mouse line, the MHC haplotype is H2-k.

This clone was picked up a small number of times. Any gene name here is a mouse gene name. The read gets to within 4 residues of the CDR3 end, and the germline J gene fills in the rest. Other DNA sequences in the sample encode the same CDR3. V gene TRBV19 combines with J gene TRBJ2-7, with 8 bases identical to TRBD2. Germline lookup yields CDR1 FNHDT and CDR2 SITEND (reference sequence). CDR3 length: 13 residues. CDR3 bases read: TGTGCCAGCAGTATACTGGGGGGATAT. It yields the protein CASSILGGY. The CDR3 in its entirety is CASSILGGYEQYF.

About this clone: Mouse gene names and germline throughout. The read ends 4 residues before the CDR3 terminus; that terminus is restored from the germline J gene. The chain carries TRBV13-3 and TRBJ1-2; D is possibly TRBD1 (5 bases). Germline V CDR1 and CDR2: NNHDY, SYVADS. CDR3 length equals 14 residues. The CDR3 spells CASSHDWGGFDYTF. CDR3 DNA (partial): TGTGCCAGCAGTCATGACTGGGGGGGTTTC.

In regard to this clone: The genes and germline here are from mouse. The read stops 4 residues short of the end of the CDR3; the missing end is completed from the germline J gene. The V and J genes are TRBV19 and TRBJ2-3, with unresolved D. Between the trimmed V and J ends, which lost 5 bases and 0 bases, there was a span of 13 bases. The V gene's germline CDR1 is FNHDT and CDR2 SITEND (reference sequence). The CDR3 runs to 15 residues. The CDR3 loop reads CASSATPTSAETLYF. The sequenced part of the CDR3 DNA is TGTGCCAGCAGCGCAACACCGACTAGTGCAGAA.

Remarks on this clone: Mouse gene names and germline throughout. The read terminates 4 residues before the CDR3 end, so the remaining end is supplied by the germline J gene. The same CDR3 arises from other DNA sequences in this sample as well. The chain uses TRBV19 and TRBJ2-3; D gene uncertain. From germline, CDR1 is FNHDT and CDR2 SITEND (reference sequence). The ends were cut back, 0 bases at V and 0 bases at J, with 8 bases in the middle. The CDR3 contains 15 residues. CDR3: CASSIAQSSAETLYF. The part of the CDR3 DNA that was read is TGTGCCAGCAGTATAGCTCAGTCTAGTGCAGAA.

This clone was seen a few times. Gene names refer to mouse genes. Read data end 4 residues before the CDR3 end; the end is taken from the germline J gene. J is TRBJ2-5 and V is TRBV5, with 10 nucleotides matching TRBD2. CDR3 length: 16 amino acids. CDR1 and CDR2 (germline): LGHNA, YNLKQL (reference sequence). V lost 4 bases to trimming and J lost 0 bases; unmatched junction nucleotides: 4. The DNA read from the CDR3 is TGTGCCAGCAGCCTCCGACTGGGGGGTAACCAAGAC. Residues: CASSLRLGGNQD. The full-length CDR3 reads as CASSLRLGGNQDTQYF.

This clone was counted between two and nine times. Genes and germline come from the mouse. The read falls 4 residues short of the CDR3 end, and the missing part is taken from the germline J gene. The chain joins TRBV31 to TRBJ1-1; D is uncertain. CDR1 and CDR2 (germline): GKSSPN, SITVG. V was trimmed by 4 bases and J by 0 bases, leaving 3 bases between them. The CDR3 has 11 residues. The CDR3 loop reads CAWKANTEVFF. The part of the CDR3 DNA that was read is TGTGCCTGGAAAGCAAACACA.

This clone has just a few counts. Gene and germline names: mouse. The read ends 4 residues shy of where the CDR3 ends; the end is completed using the germline J gene. The rearrangement joins TRBV13-1 to TRBJ2-2; 9 bases line up with TRBD2. The CDR3 sequence is 16 residues long. Per germline, CDR1 NSHNY and CDR2 SYGAGN. After removal of 5 bases from V and 0 bases from J, the junction contained 5 bases not matched to a gene. The CDR3 bases that were read are TGTGCCAGCAGGGAACTGGGGGGAACAAACACCGGG. It encodes CASRELGGTNTG. The whole CDR3 protein is CASRELGGTNTGQLYF.

Details on this clone: The gene names given are mouse names. The CDR3 goes on 4 residues after the read ends, and that part is filled in from the germline J gene. J is TRBJ2-4 and V is TRBV1; 9 bases map to TRBD2. Per the germline V gene, CDR1 is NSQYPW and CDR2 is LRSPGD (reference sequence). The CDR3 extends over 15 amino acids. The part of the CDR3 DNA that was read is TGCACCTGCAGTGCAAGCCCGGGACTGGGAAAC. It translates to CTCSASPGLGN. The whole CDR3 region reads CTCSASPGLGNTLYF.

Only a few counts were recorded for this clone. Gene names refer to mouse genes. The read comes to an end 4 residues before the CDR3 does, leaving the germline J gene to fill in the end. This CDR3 is also generated by other DNA sequences in the sample. V and J are TRBV1 and TRBJ2-2; 9 bases map to TRBD2. The CDR3 runs 15 residues. CDR1 is NSQYPW, CDR2 LRSPGD, per germline (reference sequence). The V segment lost 1 base and the J segment 3 bases; nucleotides outside the gene matches: 0. The sequenced CDR3 bases are TGCACCTGCAGTGCAGGGACTGGGGACACCGGG. This sequence encodes CTCSAGTGDTG. In full, the CDR3 is CTCSAGTGDTGQLYF.

This clone was seen only a few times. Germline and genes: mouse. Sequencing ends 4 residues short of the CDR3 end; the germline J gene provides the rest. The sample carries other DNA sequences with the same CDR3. The chain employs TRBV5 and TRBJ1-1; 8 nucleotides align to TRBD1. CDR1 and CDR2 (germline): LGHNA, YNLKQL (reference sequence). This CDR3 is 14 amino acids long. J gave up 3 bases and V 2 bases, and 2 bases lay outside the gene matches. The CDR3 protein is CASSQTGGDTEVFF. The sequenced part of the CDR3 DNA is TGTGCCAGCAGCCAAACAGGGGGTGACACA.

The sample holds a few counts of this clone. Germline and genes: mouse. The sequence runs out 4 residues before the end of the CDR3; the remainder is reconstructed from the germline J gene. This sequence joins TRBV5 and TRBJ2-5; 7 positions match TRBD2. The CDR3 runs 15 residues. V shed 4 bases, J shed 0 bases, and the junction held 4 bases outside the gene matches. Germline CDR1 LGHNA, CDR2 YNLKQL (reference sequence). The CDR3 loop is CASSLNWGNQDTQYF. CDR3 DNA (partial): TGTGCCAGCAGCCTCAACTGGGGCAACCAAGAC.

This clone showed up just a few times. All gene names here are mouse names. The read finishes 4 residues shy of the CDR3 end, and the germline J gene is used to complete it. The identical CDR3 is also encoded by other nucleotide sequences in the sample. The chain employs TRBV17 and TRBJ2-5, with 7 positions matching TRBD2. Germline assignment: CDR1 MNHDT and CDR2 YYDKIL. The CDR3 length is 14 residues. J was trimmed by 3 bases and V by 3 bases; bases with no gene match: 3. CDR3 bases read: TGTGCTAGCAGTAGGGGGGGGGTTCAAGAC. Its translation is CASSRGGVQD. The complete CDR3 protein is CASSRGGVQDTQYF.

Worth noting for this clone: Gene labels here are mouse ones. Read sequence stops 4 residues before the CDR3 end, and the germline J gene provides the missing end. The sample contains more than one DNA sequence encoding this CDR3. The J gene is TRBJ2-7, the V gene TRBV1; D is undetermined. The CDR3 totals 13 residues. Germline loops: CDR1 NSQYPW, CDR2 LRSPGD (reference sequence). Incomplete CDR3 DNA: TGCACCTGCAGTGCGCGACAAACTTAT. Translated: CTCSARQTY. The whole CDR3 sequence reads CTCSARQTYEQYF. The complete variable domain, with remaining parts taken from reference TRBV1 and TRBJ2-7, reads VTLLEQNPRWRLVPRGQAVNLRCILKNSQYPWMSWYQQDLQKQLQWLFTLRSPGDKEVKSLPGADYLATRVTDTELRLQVANMSQGRTLYCTCSARQTYEQYFGPGTRLTVL.

Note on this clone: Mouse germline and gene names are used. The read is 4 residues too short to cover the CDR3 end, so that end is filled in from the germline J gene. The sample contains more than one DNA sequence encoding this CDR3. The V and J genes are TRBV1 and TRBJ2-7, with 10 nucleotides matching TRBD2. Germline-derived CDR1 and CDR2 are NSQYPW and LRSPGD (reference sequence). The CDR3 is 14 amino acids. The sequenced CDR3 bases are TGCACCTGCAGTGCAGTTCTGGGGGGGCAT. This codes for CTCSAVLGGH. The full CDR3 is CTCSAVLGGHEQYF.

With regard to this clone: Gene names denote mouse genes. The sequenced CDR3 bases are TGCACCTGCAGTGCAGATCAGGGGGGTAGGAAC. This encodes CTCSADQGGRN. The whole CDR3 protein is CTCSADQGGRNTLYF. The chain is built from TRBV1 and TRBJ2-4; D may be TRBD1 (7 bases). The read comes to an end 4 residues before the CDR3 does, leaving the germline J gene to fill in the end. Germline lookup yields CDR1 NSQYPW and CDR2 LRSPGD (reference sequence). The CDR3 has 15 residues. Using reference TRBV1 and TRBJ2-4 for the parts outside the CDR3, the full variable domain is VTLLEQNPRWRLVPRGQAVNLRCILKNSQYPWMSWYQQDLQKQLQWLFTLRSPGDKEVKSLPGADYLATRVTDTELRLQVANMSQGRTLYCTCSADQGGRNTLYFGAGTRLSVL.

Points on this clone: Here the gene names and germline are mouse. The CDR3 extends 4 residues past the end of the read, so its final part is completed from the germline J gene. The genes are TRBV13-1 and TRBJ2-3; 7 bases line up with TRBD2. Germline trimming cut 3 bases from V and 1 base from J; bases unmatched to any gene: 2. Germline V CDR1 and CDR2: NSHNY, SYGAGN. CDR3 length: 14 amino acids. This CDR3 is CASSGLGRAETLYF. The covered CDR3 bases are TGTGCCAGCAGTGGACTGGGCCGTGCAGAA.

In this sample, this clone turned up a few times. The genes are named according to mouse. The read comes to an end 4 residues before the CDR3 does, leaving the germline J gene to fill in the end. The sample carries other DNA sequences with the same CDR3. The rearrangement links TRBV31 to TRBJ2-5, with D perhaps matching TRBD1 (6 bases). Trimming shortened V by 3 bases and J by 3 bases, and 10 bases separated the two germline ends. From germline, CDR1 is GKSSPN and CDR2 SITVG. This CDR3 contains 13 residues. The CDR3 bases that were read are TGTGCCTGGAGCTCGGGACAACAAGAC. This encodes CAWSSGQQD. The entire CDR3 protein is CAWSSGQQDTQYF.

Details on this clone: Here the gene names and germline are mouse. The missing CDR3 end, 4 residues past where the read stops, is filled in from the germline J gene. The chain combines TRBV19 with TRBJ2-3; 8 bases map to TRBD1. The CDR3 consists of 13 residues. Losses at the gene ends were 6 bases for V and 3 bases for J; bases not matched to a gene: 3. Per the germline V gene, CDR1 is FNHDT and CDR2 is SITEND (reference sequence). The CDR3 protein is CASTRDRAETLYF. The sequenced CDR3 bases are TGTGCCAGCACCAGGGACAGGGCAGAA.

Concerning this clone: A single base separates this from a much larger clone, so it may be a read error. Gene labels here are mouse ones. The sequence runs out 4 residues before the end of the CDR3; the remainder is reconstructed from the germline J gene. J is TRBJ2-3 and V is TRBV13-1; 7 nucleotides agree with TRBD1. The junction had 2 bases not matched to a gene; V was cut back by 2 bases and J by 2 bases. The CDR3 length is 14 residues. Germline V gene data show CDR1 as NSHNY and CDR2 as SYGAGN. CDR3 DNA (partial): TGTGCCAGCAGTGACAGGGGGAATGCAGAA. It codes for CASSDRGNAE. The whole CDR3 protein reads CASSDRGNAETLYF.

A remark on this clone: The listed genes are named as in mouse. Coverage ceases 3 residues before the CDR3 finishes, and the germline J gene fills in the end. V and J are TRBV5 and TRBJ1-6; D is unresolved. TRBJ1-6 is filed as an ORF, its function uncertain. The V and J ends lost 0 bases and 0 bases respectively, with 6 bases between them. Germline V gene lookup returns CDR1 LGHNA and CDR2 YNLKQL (reference sequence). This CDR3 is 16 amino acids long. This chain's CDR3 is CASSQDWYSYNSPLYF. The CDR3 DNA, read in part, is TGTGCCAGCAGCCAAGATTGGTATTCCTATAATTCGCCC.

This clone was counted only a few times. Gene names refer to mouse genes. The read ends 4 residues early relative to the CDR3; the germline J gene fills the gap. The same CDR3 arises from other DNA sequences in this sample as well. The chain carries TRBV13-1 and TRBJ2-7, with 7 bases lining up with TRBD1. Per germline, CDR1 NSHNY and CDR2 SYGAGN. After removal of 2 bases from V and 3 bases from J, the junction contained 2 bases not matched to a gene. The CDR3 runs 13 residues. The sequenced CDR3 bases are TGTGCCAGCAGTGACACAGGGGACTAT. Translated: CASSDTGDY. The CDR3, in full, reads CASSDTGDYEQYF.

This clone was picked up a small number of times. Mouse gene names and germline throughout. Different DNA sequences within this sample yield the same CDR3. CDR3 DNA, as far as it was read: TGTGCCAGCAGTGCGGGACTGGGGGTTAACCAAGAC. Translating gives CASSAGLGVNQD. The whole CDR3 sequence reads CASSAGLGVNQDTQYF. V gene TRBV13-1 combines with J gene TRBJ2-5, with TRBD2 matching 11 bases. With the read ending 4 residues before the CDR3 end, the germline J gene is used to fill in that end. CDR3 length equals 16 residues. Germline-derived CDR1 and CDR2 are NSHNY and SYGAGN. Trimming at V came to 3 bases and at J to 0 bases, leaving 3 bases not matched to a gene.

On this clone itself: Germline and genes: mouse. The read ends 4 residues shy of where the CDR3 ends; the end is completed using the germline J gene. This chain joins TRBV4 and TRBJ2-2, with 9 bases matching TRBD2. Germline V gene lookup returns CDR1 LGHDT and CDR2 YNNKQL (reference sequence). This CDR3 region has 15 residues. J lost 1 base, V lost 5 bases, and 2 bases had no gene match. CDR3 bases read: TGTGCCAGCAGCCGACTGGGGGAAAACACCGGG. This codes for CASSRLGENTG. The CDR3 in its entirety is CASSRLGENTGQLYF.

There are a few counts of this clone. Gene names follow the mouse nomenclature. The read stops 4 residues short of the end of the CDR3; the missing end is completed from the germline J gene. This chain links TRBV13-3 with TRBJ2-2; tentatively, D is TRBD2 (5 bases). Germline CDR1 and CDR2: NNHDY and SYVADS. V lost 1 base to trimming and J lost 4 bases, with 11 bases between them. The CDR3 length is 15 residues. Partial CDR3 DNA: TGTGCCAGCAGTGATCCGGGATGGGGCACCGGG. Its translation is CASSDPGWGTG. The CDR3 reads in full as CASSDPGWGTGQLYF.

This clone has a handful of counts. Genes here carry mouse names. The sequenced fragment ends 3 residues before the CDR3 boundary, so the rest is inferred from the germline J gene. This sequence joins TRBV5 and TRBJ1-6, with TRBD1 as a possible D gene (6 bases). TRBJ1-6 is labeled an ORF, and its function is uncertain. The CDR3 totals 16 residues. Trimming pared 0 bases from V and 6 bases from J, leaving 12 bases between. Germline-derived CDR1 and CDR2 are LGHNA and YNLKQL (reference sequence). The CDR3 sequence is CASSQEPGVGNSPLYF. Partial CDR3 DNA: TGTGCCAGCAGCCAAGAACCAGGGGTTGGTAATTCGCCC.

This clone was seen a handful of times. Gene names denote mouse genes. CDR3 in amino acids: CASRGLGSSAETLYF. The covered CDR3 bases are TGTGCCAGCAGGGGACTGGGGTCTAGTGCAGAA. The chain carries TRBV13-1 and TRBJ2-3; TRBD2 agrees at 10 bases. Read sequence stops 4 residues before the CDR3 end, and the germline J gene provides the missing end. Germline-derived CDR1 and CDR2 are NSHNY and SYGAGN. Trimming took 5 bases from V and 0 from J; bases not matched to a gene: 3. The CDR3 sequence is 15 residues long.

A few counts support this clone. The genes are named according to mouse. The CDR3 end is not reached by the read, which stops 4 residues before it; the germline J gene fills it in. The chain uses TRBV19 and TRBJ2-5; TRBD1 might be the D (6 bases). V was clipped by 5 bases and J by 0 bases, with 13 bases between them. The CDR3 runs to 15 residues. CDR1 and CDR2 from the germline V gene are FNHDT and SITEND (reference sequence). The sequenced part of the CDR3 DNA is TGTGCCAGCAGACCGGGACAAAATAACCAAGAC. It is translated as CASRPGQNNQD. In full, the CDR3 is CASRPGQNNQDTQYF.

In regard to this clone: Germline and genes: mouse. The CDR3 end falls 4 residues outside the read, so it is completed with the germline J gene. The V gene is TRBV1, the J gene TRBJ2-7, with 10 bases aligning to TRBD2. The CDR3 runs to 16 residues. The J segment lost 3 bases and the V segment lost 0 bases, leaving 5 bases of the junction unmatched. Germline V gives CDR1 NSQYPW, CDR2 LRSPGD (reference sequence). The CDR3 loop is CTCSADMGTGDYEQYF. CDR3 DNA, as far as it was read: TGCACCTGCAGTGCAGATATGGGGACTGGGGACTAT.

About this clone: All gene names here are mouse names. The read comes to an end 4 residues before the CDR3 does, leaving the germline J gene to fill in the end. Other nucleotide sequences from this sample produce the same CDR3. The V gene is TRBV1, the J gene TRBJ2-1, with D unresolved. The V gene's germline CDR1 is NSQYPW and CDR2 LRSPGD (reference sequence). V lost 0 bases and J 1 base, leaving 7 bases between the germline ends. The CDR3 spans 15 residues. The CDR3 region is CTCSADHRNYAEQFF. CDR3 DNA, as far as it was read: TGCACCTGCAGTGCAGATCACAGAAACTATGCT.

About this clone: Mouse names are used for the genes. Read data end 4 residues before the CDR3 end; the end is taken from the germline J gene. This rearrangement joins TRBV13-2 to TRBJ2-1; perhaps TRBD2 as D (6 bases). Germline V CDR1 and CDR2: NNHNN, SYGAGS (reference sequence). Between the trimmed V and J ends, which lost 0 bases and 1 base, there was a span of 8 bases. The length of the CDR3 is 15 residues. CDR3 DNA, as far as it was read: TGTGCCAGCGGTGATGGATGGGGGAACTATGCT. Translating gives CASGDGWGNYA. The full-length CDR3 reads as CASGDGWGNYAEQFF.